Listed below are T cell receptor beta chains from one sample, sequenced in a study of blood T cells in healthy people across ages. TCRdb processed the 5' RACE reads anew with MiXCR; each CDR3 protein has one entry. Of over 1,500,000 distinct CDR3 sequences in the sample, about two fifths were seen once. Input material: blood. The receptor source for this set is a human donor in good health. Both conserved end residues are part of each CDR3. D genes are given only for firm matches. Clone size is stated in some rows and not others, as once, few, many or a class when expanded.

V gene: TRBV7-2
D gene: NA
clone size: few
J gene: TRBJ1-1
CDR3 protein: CASSLEGLVSNTEAFF
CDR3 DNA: TGTGCCAGCAGCTTAGAGGGTCTCGTTTCGAACACTGAAGCTTTCTTT

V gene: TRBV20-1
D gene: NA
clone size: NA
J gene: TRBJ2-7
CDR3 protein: CSASLGLANLQEQYF
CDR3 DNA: TGCAGTGCTAGTCTCGGTCTAGCGAATTTACAAGAGCAGTACTTC

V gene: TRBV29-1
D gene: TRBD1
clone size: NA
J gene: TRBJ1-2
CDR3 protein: CSVVGQGGNGYTF
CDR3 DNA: TGCAGCGTTGTGGGACAGGGGGGGAATGGCTACACCTTC

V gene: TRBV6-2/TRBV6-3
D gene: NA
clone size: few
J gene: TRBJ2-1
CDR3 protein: CASSYFGTVDYNEQFF
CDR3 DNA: TGTGCCAGCAGTTACTTTGGGACGGTGGACTACAATGAGCAGTTCTTC

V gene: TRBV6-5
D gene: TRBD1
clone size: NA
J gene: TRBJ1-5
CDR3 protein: CASSPSTGELGQPQHF
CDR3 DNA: TGTGCCAGCAGTCCCTCGACAGGGGAACTTGGACAGCCCCAGCATTTT

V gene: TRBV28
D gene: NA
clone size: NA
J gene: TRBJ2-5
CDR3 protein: CASSLPRGETQYF
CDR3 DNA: TGTGCCAGCAGTCTCCCTAGGGGGGAGACCCAGTACTTC

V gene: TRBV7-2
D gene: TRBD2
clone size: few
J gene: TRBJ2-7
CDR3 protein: CASSPGLASHEQYF
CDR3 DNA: TGTGCCAGCAGCCCCGGACTAGCGAGCCACGAGCAGTACTTC

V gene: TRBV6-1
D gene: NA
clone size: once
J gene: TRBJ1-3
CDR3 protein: CASSEALRTAGNTIYF
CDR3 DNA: TGTGCCAGCAGTGAAGCGCTTCGGACAGCGGGAAACACCATATATTTT

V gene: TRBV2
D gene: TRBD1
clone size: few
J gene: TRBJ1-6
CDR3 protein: CASIQGVPNSPLHF
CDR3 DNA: TGTGCCAGCATTCAGGGGGTTCCGAATTCACCCCTCCACTTT

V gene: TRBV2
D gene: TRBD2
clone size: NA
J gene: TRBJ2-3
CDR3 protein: CASSLSGLAFPDTQYF
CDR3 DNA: TGTGCCAGCAGCTTGAGCGGACTAGCCTTTCCAGATACGCAGTATTTT

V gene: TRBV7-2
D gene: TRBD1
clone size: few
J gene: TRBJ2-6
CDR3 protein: CASSRTGRSSGANVRTF
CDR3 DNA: TGTGCCAGCAGCCGGACAGGGCGCTCCTCTGGGGCCAACGTCCGGACTTTC

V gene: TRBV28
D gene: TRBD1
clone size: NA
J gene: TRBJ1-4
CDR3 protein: CASSFPARGDEKLFF
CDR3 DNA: TGTGCCAGCAGTTTCCCCGCCAGGGGGGACGAAAAACTGTTTTTT

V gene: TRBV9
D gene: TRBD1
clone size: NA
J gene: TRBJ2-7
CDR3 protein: CASSHRDRETIHLYEQYF
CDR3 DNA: TGTGCCAGCAGCCACCGGGACAGGGAGACAATACACCTTTACGAGCAGTACTTC

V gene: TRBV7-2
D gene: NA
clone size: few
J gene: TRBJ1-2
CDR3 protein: CASSAGRMYGYTF
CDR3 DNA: TGTGCCAGCAGCGCGGGACGGATGTATGGCTACACCTTC

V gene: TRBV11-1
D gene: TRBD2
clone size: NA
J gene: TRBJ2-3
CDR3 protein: CASSRRLAVGDTQYF
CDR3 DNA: TGTGCCAGCAGCAGACGTCTAGCGGTGGGTGATACGCAGTATTTT

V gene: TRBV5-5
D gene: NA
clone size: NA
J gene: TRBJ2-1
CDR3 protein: CASRVLTYNEQFF
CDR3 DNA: TGTGCCAGTAGGGTACTTACCTACAATGAGCAGTTCTTC